These T cell receptor beta chains were read from a single sample in a study of vaccination effects on CD4 cells after COVID-19. No antigen has been assigned to these receptors. Sequencing used immunoSEQ multiplex PCR; TCRdb keeps in-frame clones, though not all of them. The sample lists over 25,000 clones; 83% were seen once. The input for sequencing was CD4+ T cells from PBMCs cultured with HCoV-NL63 spike peptides, taken after COVID-19 vaccination. Receptor source: a human donor who received a COVID-19 vaccine. Some clones in this sample may be carry-over from other donors' samples. Each CDR3 is given with its conserved first and last residue. D genes are given only for firm matches. Expanded clones get a size class; other rows say once, few or many, or leave the size out.

abundance	v_gene	d_gene	j_gene	CDR3aa	CDR3nt
.	TRBV5-1	.	TRBJ2-3	CASSLGGSASTDTQYF	TGCGCCAGCAGCTTGGGAGGTAGCGCTAGCACAGATACGCAGTATTTT
.	TRBV18	.	TRBJ1-5	CASSPGGYQPQHF	TGTGCCAGCTCACCAGGGGGGTATCAGCCCCAGCATTTT
.	TRBV5-1	.	TRBJ2-5	CASSRTAGKEETQYF	TGCGCCAGCAGCCGGACGGCTGGAAAGGAAGAGACCCAGTACTTC
.	TRBV6-2/TRBV6-3	.	TRBJ1-2	CASSLTAYGYTF	TGTGCCAGCAGCCTGACGGCCTATGGCTACACCTTC
.	TRBV3-1/TRBV3-2	.	TRBJ1-6	CASMGGKGNSPLHF	TGTGCCAGCATGGGAGGGAAGGGTAATTCACCCCTCCACTTT
.	TRBV2	TRBD1	TRBJ2-3	CASTLTGQGEGYF	TGTGCCAGCACCCTGACGGGACAGGGGGAAGGGTATTTT
.	TRBV6-1	TRBD2	TRBJ2-1	CASSVRAGTDDNEQFF	TGTGCCAGCAGTGTCCGAGCGGGGACTGACGACAATGAGCAGTTCTTC
.	TRBV19	TRBD1	TRBJ1-3	CATSPQGASFGNTIYF	TGTGCCACCTCACCTCAGGGGGCGAGTTTTGGAAACACCATATATTTT
.	TRBV19	TRBD2	TRBJ2-5	CASNMNSGVLGETQYF	TGTGCCAGTAATATGAATAGCGGGGTCCTGGGTGAGACCCAGTACTTC
.	TRBV7-2	.	TRBJ1-1	CASSFGFGTEAFF	TGTGCCAGCAGCTTCGGGTTTGGGACTGAAGCTTTCTTT
.	TRBV14	TRBD1	TRBJ2-5	CASSRDRVSETQYF	TGTGCCAGCAGCCGGGACAGGGTTTCAGAGACCCAGTACTTC
.	TRBV6-5	.	TRBJ1-1	CASKFALISTEAFF	TGTGCCAGCAAATTTGCTCTAATTTCCACTGAAGCTTTCTTT
.	TRBV5-8	TRBD2	TRBJ2-2	CASSKRPGLADGELFF	TGTGCCAGCAGCAAAAGACCGGGACTAGCCGACGGGGAGCTGTTTTTT
.	TRBV28	.	TRBJ1-2	CATLDRANYGYTF	TGTGCCACCCTCGATAGGGCTAACTATGGCTACACCTTC
.	TRBV24-1	.	TRBJ2-1	CATSDSSGTRTNEQFF	TGTGCCACCAGTGATTCGTCCGGGACACGTACCAATGAGCAGTTCTTC
few	TRBV12-5	.	TRBJ1-5	CASGLPRNLGNQPQHF	TGTGCTAGTGGTTTGCCCCGGAATCTGGGCAATCAGCCCCAGCATTTT